This T cell receptor beta chain was recovered during a study of blood T cell repertoires in COVID-19. Libraries were prepared by immunoSEQ multiplex PCR; TCRdb keeps only in-frame clonotypes and omits some of them. The sample includes 300,000 to 500,000 clones, roughly 90% seen only once; the top ten take 0.9% to 1%. This CDR3 region has 14 residues. Trimming pared 4 bases from V and 3 bases from J, leaving 12 bases between. Looked up from germline, CDR1 is LNHDA and CDR2 is SQIVND (reference sequence). The origin of this receptor is a woman in her 30s with acute COVID-19. The rearrangement joins TRBV19 to TRBJ1-1; weak D call: TRBD1 (5 bases). Sequencing used PBMCs or T cells enriched from blood (not recorded which). The CDR3 nucleotides read TGTGCCAGTAGTAAAAGGGGCGGATACACTGAAGCTTTCTTT. Translating gives CASSKRGGYTEAFF.